The 17 T cell receptor beta chains presented below share a single source sample, sequenced in a study of early T cells in non-severe SARS-CoV-2 infection. TCRdb fed the 5' RACE reads into MiXCR, producing one record per CDR3 protein. Among around 70,000 distinct CDR3 sequences listed, approximately 10% were seen once. Material: whole blood. The receptors derive from an adult who was a healthcare worker with PCR-confirmed SARS-CoV-2 infection or an uninfected control (not recorded which).

This clonotype was seen only a few times. The chain uses TRBV29-1 and TRBJ2-7, with 8 bases matching TRBD2. The CDR3 runs 12 residues. With V trimmed by 7 bases and J by 5 bases, 7 bases remained unmatched. Looked up from germline, CDR1 is SQVTM and CDR2 is ANQGSEA. CDR3 loop: CSAGAGANEQYF. Here the CDR3 DNA reads TGCAGCGCCGGAGCGGGAGCCAACGAGCAGTACTTC.

This clonotype has more than one count but fewer than ten. The V gene is TRBV12-3 or TRBV12-4, the J gene TRBJ1-5; D remains ambiguous. The CDR3 sequence is 13 residues long. V lost 5 bases and J lost 4, with 9 bases in between. The CDR3 spells CASSLLLNQPQHF. Written as DNA, the CDR3 is TGTGCCAGCAGTCTCCTTCTGAATCAGCCCCAGCATTTT.

The V and J genes are TRBV12-3 or TRBV12-4 and TRBJ1-5; a possible D gene is TRBD1 (5 bases). This CDR3 contains 13 residues. V was trimmed by 0 bases and J by 6 bases, leaving 6 bases between them. The CDR3 loop is CASSLAQGQPQHF. The CDR3, as DNA: TGTGCCAGCAGTTTAGCGCAGGGTCAGCCCCAGCATTTT.

This chain uses TRBV20-1 with TRBJ2-3; D is possibly TRBD1 or TRBD2 (6 bases each). This CDR3 contains 14 residues. With 8 bases removed from V and 8 bases from J, the gap between germline ends came to 23 bases. The germline gives CDR1 DFQATT, CDR2 SNEGSKA (reference sequence). The CDR3 loop is CSSYTGREGGTQYF. CDR3 nucleotides: TGCAGTTCCTACACCGGAAGAGAGGGGGGTACGCAGTATTTT.

This clonotype was counted ten times or more. The chain couples TRBV30 to TRBJ1-3; D gene unclear. CDR1 GTSNPN and CDR2 SVGIG come from the germline V gene (reference sequence). CDR3 size: 16 residues. V shed 3 bases and J shed 0 bases, with 15 bases lying between them. The CDR3 spells CAWRVSTWSSGNTIYF. CDR3 nucleotide sequence: TGTGCCTGGAGGGTATCGACCTGGAGCTCTGGAAACACCATATATTTT.

This clonotype was recorded many times. This chain links TRBV7-9 with TRBJ2-5; D gene ambiguous. Germline V gene data show CDR1 as SEHNR and CDR2 as FQNEAQ (reference sequence). The CDR3 consists of 14 residues. Trimming stripped 1 base from V and 2 bases from J, with 8 bases between. CDR3 DNA sequence: TGTGCCAGCAGCTTAGACGGCAGACAAGAGACCCAGTACTTC. Protein sequence: CASSLDGRQETQYF.

This clonotype came up many times. The CDR3 here is CASSSGGGLYTLNYNEQFF. The DNA for the CDR3 is TGTGCCAGCAGCTCAGGGGGAGGGCTCTATACCCTTAACTACAATGAGCAGTTCTTC. V is TRBV5-4 and J is TRBJ2-1; D possibly matches TRBD1 or TRBD2 (7 bases each). CDR3 size: 19 residues. Trimming left V 3 bases short and J 3 bases short, with 25 bases between. Germline lookup yields CDR1 SGHNT and CDR2 YYREEE (reference sequence).

This clonotype was counted only a few times. The rearrangement joins TRBV9 to TRBJ2-3; no clear D gene. Looked up from germline, CDR1 is SGDLS and CDR2 is YYNGEE. The ends were cut back, 4 bases at V and 6 bases at J, with 12 bases in the middle. The CDR3 totals 13 residues. CDR3 amino acids: CASSKPQIDTQYF. For the CDR3, the DNA is TGTGCCAGCAGCAAACCACAGATCGATACGCAGTATTTT.

In its sample, this clonotype was seen many times. V is TRBV12-3 or TRBV12-4 and J is TRBJ1-1; no clear D. Trimming shortened V by 2 bases and J by 6 bases, and 13 bases separated the two germline ends. The CDR3 consists of 14 residues. CDR3 in amino acids: CASSLLTPPPEAFF. The CDR3 region has the DNA TGTGCCAGCAGTTTACTAACCCCCCCTCCTGAAGCTTTCTTT.

This clonotype has more than one count but fewer than ten. J is TRBJ2-2 and V is TRBV5-1; the D gene is possibly TRBD1 (5 bases). Looked up from germline, CDR1 is SGHRS and CDR2 is YFSETQ. This CDR3 comprises 16 residues. Deletions cut 0 bases from V and 4 bases from J, with 13 bases between. For the CDR3, the DNA is TGCGCCAGCAGCTTGGTCCGTGACAGTGGCACCGGGGAGCTGTTTTTT. Its translation: CASSLVRDSGTGELFF.

This clonotype was seen only once. This rearrangement joins TRBV6-2 or TRBV6-3 to TRBJ2-7; 7 nucleotides match TRBD1. This CDR3 contains 15 residues. V was pared by 8 bases and J by 4 bases, with 14 bases of the junction left unmatched. Looked up from germline, CDR1 is MNHEY and CDR2 is SVGEGT. CDR3 amino acids: CASRWAGTELYEQYF. The CDR3 region has the DNA TGTGCCAGCCGGTGGGCCGGGACAGAACTATACGAGCAGTACTTC.

This clonotype was found many times. The V call is TRBV28, the J call TRBJ2-7; TRBD2 aligns across 7 bases. Germline lookup yields CDR1 MDHEN and CDR2 SYDVKM. CDR3 size: 14 residues. After removal of 3 bases from V and 0 bases from J, the junction contained 2 bases not matched to a gene. The CDR3 DNA sequence: TGTGCCAGCAGTTTCGGCGGGAGCTCCTACGAGCAGTACTTC. Translation gives CASSFGGSSYEQYF.

This clonotype was found a few times. V and J are TRBV3-1 and TRBJ2-1, with D unclear. This CDR3 comprises 13 residues. Trimming stripped 0 bases from V and 5 bases from J, with 5 bases between. CDR1 and CDR2 from the germline V gene are LGHDT and YNNKEL (reference sequence). This chain's CDR3 is CASSQDGNNEQFF. CDR3 in DNA: TGTGCCAGCAGCCAAGACGGAAACAATGAGCAGTTCTTC.

In this sample, this clonotype turned up a few times. The chain recombines TRBV27 with TRBJ1-5, with D maybe TRBD1 (5 bases). CDR1 is MNHEY and CDR2 is SMNVEV in the germline V gene (reference sequence). The ends were cut back, 5 bases at V and 7 bases at J, with 24 bases in the middle. This CDR3 comprises 17 residues. CDR3 coding DNA: TGTGCCAGCAGTGGGGCCTTTTCGGGGATTTGGGGCCAGCCCCAGCATTTT. It specifies CASSGAFSGIWGQPQHF.

This clonotype was recorded many times. J is TRBJ2-7 and V is TRBV20-1, with 7 bases matching TRBD1. Per the germline V gene, CDR1 is DFQATT and CDR2 is SNEGSKA (reference sequence). The CDR3 extends over 14 amino acids. V shed 4 bases and J 4 bases; nucleotides not matched to a gene: 10. For the CDR3, the DNA is TGCAGTGCTAACCGCAGGGGGAATACGTACGAGCAGTACTTC. As protein: CSANRRGNTYEQYF.

This clonotype was detected many times. The DNA for the CDR3 is TGTGCCAGCAGCTTATCCGTTGGGACAGGTCTTTCCTACGAGCAGTACTTC. It yields the protein CASSLSVGTGLSYEQYF. The chain joins TRBV7-9 to TRBJ2-7, with TRBD1 identical over 8 bases. Trimming took 2 bases from V and 1 from J; bases not matched to a gene: 10. The CDR3 runs 17 residues. Per germline, CDR1 SEHNR and CDR2 FQNEAQ (reference sequence).

The genes are TRBV2 and TRBJ1-5; D is unresolved. Germline-derived CDR1 and CDR2 are SNHLY and FYNNEI. This CDR3 has 13 amino acids. V gave up 3 bases and J gave up 4 bases, with 7 bases separating them. The CDR3 nucleotides are TGTGCCAGCAGTGAGTTTGGGAATCAGCCCCAGCATTTT. This gives the protein CASSEFGNQPQHF. The variable domain in full, with the rest retrieved from reference TRBV2 and TRBJ1-5, is EPEVTQTPSHQVTQMGQEVILRCVPISNHLYFYWYRQILGQKVEFLVSFYNNEISEKSEIFDDQFSVERPDGSNFTLKIRSTKLEDSAMYFCASSEFGNQPQHFGDGTRLSIL.